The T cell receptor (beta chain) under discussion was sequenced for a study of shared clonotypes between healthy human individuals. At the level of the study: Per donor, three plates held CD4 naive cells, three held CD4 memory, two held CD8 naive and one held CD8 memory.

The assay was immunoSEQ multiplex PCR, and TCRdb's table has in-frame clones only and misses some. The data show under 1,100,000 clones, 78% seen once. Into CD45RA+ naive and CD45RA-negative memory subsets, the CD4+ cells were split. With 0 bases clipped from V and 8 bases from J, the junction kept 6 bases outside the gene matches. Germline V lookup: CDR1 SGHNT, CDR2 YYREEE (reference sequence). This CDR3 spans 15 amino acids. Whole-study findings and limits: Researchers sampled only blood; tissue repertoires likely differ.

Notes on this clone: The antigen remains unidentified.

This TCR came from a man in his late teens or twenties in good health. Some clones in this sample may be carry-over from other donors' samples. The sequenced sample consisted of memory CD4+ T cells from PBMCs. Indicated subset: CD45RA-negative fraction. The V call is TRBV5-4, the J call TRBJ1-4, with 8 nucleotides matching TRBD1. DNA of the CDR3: TGTGCCAGCAGCTTGGGGACAGGGAGAGTGGAAAAACTGTTTTTT. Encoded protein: CASSLGTGRVEKLFF.